A single sample is the source of the 18 T cell receptor beta chains below, sequenced in a study of control samples from healthy donors and cancer patients. The assay was immunoSEQ multiplex PCR, and TCRdb's table has in-frame clones only and misses some. The sample has roughly 370,000 clones, more than 80% seen once. The source material was PBMCs. The receptors were gathered from a man aged 40-55 years with head and neck cancer.

The chain has TRBV18 and TRBJ2-6; D ambiguous. Germline V gene lookup returns CDR1 KGHSH and CDR2 LQKENI. CDR3 length: 13 residues. The germline V and J ends were trimmed by 6 bases and 1 base, with 4 bases remaining between them. CDR3: CASSLSGANVLTF. The CDR3 DNA follows: TGTGCCAGCTCCTTATCTGGGGCCAACGTCCTGACTTTC.

J is TRBJ2-7 and V is TRBV12-3 or TRBV12-4; no clear D. This CDR3 region has 11 residues. The V and J ends lost 6 bases and 3 bases respectively, with 6 bases between them. The CDR3, as DNA: TGTGCCAGCAGGGGCATCTACGAGCAGTACTTC. It is translated as CASRGIYEQYF.

This rearrangement joins TRBV10-1 to TRBJ2-1; either TRBD1 or TRBD2 may fit D (6 bases each). V shed 3 bases and J shed 2 bases, with 14 bases lying between them. Germline loops: CDR1 WNHNN, CDR2 SYGVQD (reference sequence). This CDR3 spans 16 amino acids. CDR3 sequence (DNA): TGCGCCAGCAGTGATCCACAGGGACTCCCCTACAATGAGCAGTTCTTC. Its protein is CASSDPQGLPYNEQFF.

V and J are TRBV27 and TRBJ1-4; 7 bases fit TRBD1. CDR1 is MNHEY, CDR2 SMNVEV, per germline (reference sequence). The CDR3 sequence is 19 residues long. The V gene end was trimmed by 0 bases and the J gene end by 4 bases; junction bases not matched to a gene: 14. The DNA for the CDR3 is TGTGCCAGCAGTTTATCGGCCCCCTCGACAGGGTTTGATAATGAAAAACTGTTTTTT. Its translation is CASSLSAPSTGFDNEKLFF.

V gene TRBV30 combines with J gene TRBJ1-1; D call uncertain. Germline V gives CDR1 GTSNPN, CDR2 SVGIG (reference sequence). V was shortened by 3 bases and J by 3 bases, with 14 bases between the two germline ends. The CDR3 totals 14 residues. The CDR3 sequence is CAWRVGSYHTEAFF. The CDR3 DNA follows: TGTGCCTGGAGGGTGGGCAGTTACCACACTGAAGCTTTCTTT.

The V gene is TRBV6-5, the J gene TRBJ1-1, with D uncertain. The CDR3 length is 13 residues. The germline CDR1 and CDR2 sequences are MNHEY and SVGAGI. V lost 7 bases and J 1 base, leaving 10 bases between the germline ends. In DNA, the CDR3 is TGTGCCAGCATCACGGGGTGGAACACTGAAGCTTTCTTT. Translation: CASITGWNTEAFF.

This chain connects TRBV6-5 to TRBJ2-1, with 9 positions matching TRBD1. The CDR3 has 15 amino acids. V was pared by 4 bases and J by 4 bases, with 5 bases of the junction left unmatched. Germline V lookup: CDR1 MNHEY, CDR2 SVGAGI. The CDR3 reads CASSFDRGIYNEQFF. The CDR3 coding sequence is TGTGCCAGCAGTTTCGACAGGGGGATTTACAATGAGCAGTTCTTC.

The V and J genes are TRBV3-1 (or the pseudogene TRBV3-2) and TRBJ2-7, with TRBD2 matching 11 bases. The germline V gene encodes CDR1 LGHDT and CDR2 YNNKEL (reference sequence). V shed 2 bases, J shed 4 bases, and the junction held 4 bases outside the gene matches. CDR3 length equals 15 residues. The CDR3 DNA reads TGTGCCAGCAGCCAAAGGACTAGCGGGTCTTACGAGCAGTACTTC. Amino acids: CASSQRTSGSYEQYF.

The chain combines TRBV10-2 with TRBJ2-1, with TRBD2 matching 8 bases. The V gene's germline CDR1 is WSHSY and CDR2 SAAADI. The trim removed 7 bases at V and 10 bases at J, leaving 15 bases unmatched. The CDR3 loop spans 15 amino acids. The DNA of the CDR3 is TGCGCCAGCAACCTTCTAGCGGGCGACACCCACGAGCAGTTCTTC. The encoded protein is CASNLLAGDTHEQFF.

The chain is built from TRBV3-1 (or the pseudogene TRBV3-2) and TRBJ1-1; TRBD1 agrees at 7 bases. Trimming cost V 5 bases and J 1 base; bases outside gene matches: 4. The CDR3 covers 14 residues. CDR1 is LGHDT and CDR2 is YNNKEL in the germline V gene (reference sequence). The CDR3 sequence: CASSAGQPNTEAFF. CDR3 bases: TGTGCCAGCAGCGCGGGACAGCCGAACACTGAAGCTTTCTTT.

This clone was observed a few times. The chain joins TRBV28 to TRBJ1-1, with D maybe TRBD1 (6 bases). CDR1 and CDR2 from the germline V gene are MDHEN and SYDVKM. Deletions cut 10 bases from V and 7 bases from J, with 13 bases between. The CDR3 has 11 amino acids. CDR3 sequence reads: CANPQGGEAFF. The CDR3, as DNA: TGTGCCAATCCACAGGGTGGTGAAGCTTTCTTT. The variable domain in full, with the rest retrieved from reference TRBV28 and TRBJ1-1, is DVKVTQSSRYLVKRTGEKVFLECVQDMDHENMFWYRQDPGLGLRLIYFSYDVKMKEKGDIPEGYSVSREKKERFSLILESASTNQTSMYLCANPQGGEAFFGQGTRLTVV.

This sequence joins TRBV6-5 and TRBJ2-3; 7 bases fit TRBD2. Germline-derived CDR1 and CDR2 are MNHEY and SVGAGI. J was trimmed by 3 bases and V by 6 bases; bases with no gene match: 3. This CDR3 has 13 residues. In DNA form, the CDR3 reads TGTGCCAGCAGAGGGACTACTACAGATACGCAGTATTTT. It specifies CASRGTTTDTQYF.

This clone was counted between two and nine times. The V gene is TRBV2, the J gene TRBJ2-5; D may be TRBD1 or TRBD2 (5 bases each). Germline-derived CDR1 and CDR2 are SNHLY and FYNNEI. Trimming stripped 7 bases from V and 4 bases from J, with 13 bases between. This CDR3 has 13 amino acids. The CDR3 coding sequence is TGTGCCAGCAATAGAGAGGGACGAGAGACCCAGTACTTC. As protein: CASNREGRETQYF. The entire variable domain, with the rest obtained from reference TRBV2 and TRBJ2-5, is as follows: EPEVTQTPSHQVTQMGQEVILRCVPISNHLYFYWYRQILGQKVEFLVSFYNNEISEKSEIFDDQFSVERPDGSNFTLKIRSTKLEDSAMYFCASNREGRETQYFGPGTRLLVL.

The V call is TRBV2, the J call TRBJ1-1; 7 bases are shared with TRBD1. Trimming took 6 bases from V and 1 from J; bases not matched to a gene: 11. Germline V gives CDR1 SNHLY, CDR2 FYNNEI. The CDR3 runs to 16 residues. DNA of the CDR3: TGTGCCAGCAGCGGGGGACGGGGACAGACGAACACTGAAGCTTTCTTT. Residues: CASSGGRGQTNTEAFF.

V and J are TRBV7-3 and TRBJ2-6; 8 nucleotides match TRBD1. The J segment lost 2 bases and the V segment lost 4 bases, leaving 1 base of the junction unmatched. CDR3 length: 15 amino acids. Germline lookup yields CDR1 SGHTA and CDR2 FQGTGA. The CDR3 here is CASSSDRAGANVLTF. In DNA, the CDR3 is TGTGCCAGCAGCTCGGACAGGGCTGGGGCCAACGTCCTGACTTTC. The whole variable domain, remainder taken from reference TRBV7-3 and TRBJ2-6, is GAGVSQTPSNKVTEKGKYVELRCDPISGHTALYWYRQSLGQGPEFLIYFQGTGAADDSGLPNDRFFAVRPEGSVSTLKIQRTERGDSAVYLCASSSDRAGANVLTFGAGSRLTVL.

The CDR3: CASSLGQKNREQYF. CDR3 in DNA: TGTGCCAGCTCCCTCGGACAGAAAAACCGCGAGCAGTACTTC. This rearrangement joins TRBV18 to TRBJ2-7, with D perhaps TRBD1 (6 bases). V gave up 6 bases and J gave up 6 bases, with 18 bases separating them. Germline V CDR1 and CDR2: KGHSH, LQKENI. This CDR3 region has 14 residues.

The chain has TRBV2 and TRBJ2-6, with D uncertain. V shed 7 bases and J shed 0 bases, with 7 bases lying between them. The CDR3 runs 14 residues. Germline V lookup: CDR1 SNHLY, CDR2 FYNNEI. The CDR3 sequence: CASNPFSGANVLTF. CDR3 in DNA: TGTGCCAGCAACCCATTCTCTGGGGCCAACGTCCTGACTTTC.

The rearrangement links TRBV19 to TRBJ1-1; D unresolved. The ends were cut back, 7 bases at V and 3 bases at J, with 18 bases in the middle. The germline gives CDR1 LNHDA, CDR2 SQIVND (reference sequence). The CDR3 is 15 residues long. The CDR3 coding sequence is TGTGCCAGTACCCCTCAGCGGGGAAAGTACACTGAAGCTTTCTTT. Translated: CASTPQRGKYTEAFF.